These 24 T cell receptor beta chains share one sample of origin, sequenced in a study of blood T cell repertoires in COVID-19. Repertoires were generated with immunoSEQ multiplex PCR, while TCRdb's copy carries only in-frame clones and drops some. The sample has about 220,000 clones, approximately 80% seen once; the top ten hold over 10%. Sequencing was done on a sample of peripheral blood. The origin of the receptors is a human donor in a cohort sampled during active COVID-19.

The chain is built from TRBV5-1 and TRBJ2-5; D is uncertain. There are 13 residues in the CDR3. Germline V gene sequence: CDR1 SGHRS, CDR2 YFSETQ. V was cut by 3 bases and J by 5 bases, with 11 bases left in between. CDR3 sequence: CASSSDPNETQYF. CDR3 in DNA: TGCGCCAGCAGCTCCGATCCTAACGAGACCCAGTACTTC.

This clone was counted a single time. The chain links TRBV19 to TRBJ1-3; D call uncertain. The CDR3 is made up of 19 amino acids. The germline V gene encodes CDR1 LNHDA and CDR2 SQIVND (reference sequence). The V end lost 1 base, the J end lost 1 base, and 20 bases lay between the germline ends. DNA of the CDR3: TGTGCCAGTAGTATAGGCTGGGAGGCACACCCGGTTTCTGGAAACACCATATATTTT. Protein: CASSIGWEAHPVSGNTIYF.

This clone was observed many times. The chain employs TRBV4-3 and TRBJ1-4, with no clear D. The germline V and J ends were trimmed by 0 bases and 8 bases, with 10 bases remaining between them. This CDR3 has 14 amino acids. Per germline, CDR1 LGHNA and CDR2 YSLEER. For the CDR3, the DNA is TGCGCCAGCAGCCAAGAGTTAGTCAAAGAAAAACTGTTTTTT. Translating it yields CASSQELVKEKLFF.

The chain carries TRBV7-9 and TRBJ2-7; D is possibly TRBD1 (6 bases). Germline V gene lookup returns CDR1 SEHNR and CDR2 FQNEAQ (reference sequence). Trimming shortened V by 4 bases and J by 2 bases, and 15 bases separated the two germline ends. CDR3 length: 15 amino acids. This CDR3 reads CASSSNRDRAYEQYF. The CDR3 nucleotides are TGTGCCAGCAGCTCCAACAGGGATAGGGCCTACGAGCAGTACTTC.

The CDR3 region is CATSFSTGATDTQYF. The CDR3 DNA reads TGTGCCACCAGTTTTAGTACAGGGGCTACAGATACGCAGTATTTT. V gene TRBV24-1 combines with J gene TRBJ2-3; 7 nucleotides agree with TRBD1. The CDR3 contains 15 residues. Germline V gene data show CDR1 as KGHDR and CDR2 as SFDVKD. Trimming removed 6 bases from V and 3 bases from J; junction bases left unmatched: 8.

V is TRBV28 and J is TRBJ2-3; 12 nucleotides match TRBD1. With 4 bases clipped from V and 2 bases from J, the junction kept 4 bases outside the gene matches. This CDR3 is 16 amino acids long. Germline CDR1 and CDR2: MDHEN and SYDVKM. The CDR3 sequence: CASSSPGQGATDTQYF. CDR3 nucleotide sequence: TGTGCCAGCAGTTCCCCGGGACAGGGGGCCACAGATACGCAGTATTTT. The whole variable domain, remainder taken from reference TRBV28 and TRBJ2-3, is DVKVTQSSRYLVKRTGEKVFLECVQDMDHENMFWYRQDPGLGLRLIYFSYDVKMKEKGDIPEGYSVSREKKERFSLILESASTNQTSMYLCASSSPGQGATDTQYFGPGTRLTVL.

This clone appeared once. The chain couples TRBV10-3 to TRBJ1-2; D possibly corresponds to TRBD1 (5 bases). This CDR3 spans 12 amino acids. The germline V gene encodes CDR1 ENHRY and CDR2 SYGVKD. V dropped 3 bases and J dropped 6 bases, with 8 bases sitting between them. The CDR3 DNA is TGTGCCATCAGTGACGTAGGGGATGGCTACACCTTC. Amino acid sequence: CAISDVGDGYTF.

The chain employs TRBV12-3 or TRBV12-4 and TRBJ1-4; no clear D gene. The CDR3 runs to 12 residues. Trimming left V 3 bases short and J 8 bases short, with 7 bases between. In DNA, the CDR3 is TGTGCCAGCAGTTTTTCGCGGGAAAAACTGTTTTTT. Residues: CASSFSREKLFF.

The rearrangement uses TRBV28 and TRBJ2-1; D ambiguous. The V gene's germline CDR1 is MDHEN and CDR2 SYDVKM. V was pared by 6 bases and J by 0 bases, with 15 bases between. CDR3 length equals 16 residues. The CDR3 DNA reads TGTGCCAGCAGACCTCCCAGATTTACCTCCTACAATGAGCAGTTCTTC. It codes for CASRPPRFTSYNEQFF.

The chain carries TRBV3-1 (or the pseudogene TRBV3-2) and TRBJ2-5; 13 bases align to TRBD2. Germline V CDR1 and CDR2: LGHDT, YNNKEL (reference sequence). The CDR3 extends over 15 amino acids. V shed 4 bases, J shed 10 bases, and the junction held 9 bases outside the gene matches. In DNA, the CDR3 is TGTGCCAGCAGCCTATCGGGACTAGCGGGATTAGGCCAGTACTTC. This gives the protein CASSLSGLAGLGQYF.

V gene TRBV10-3 combines with J gene TRBJ2-7; TRBD1 is a possible D gene (6 bases). V shed 4 bases and J shed 3 bases, with 10 bases lying between them. CDR1 and CDR2 (germline): ENHRY, SYGVKD. There are 13 residues in the CDR3. The CDR3 region has the DNA TGTGCCATCAGTGCGGACAGATACTACGAGCAGTACTTC. This encodes CAISADRYYEQYF.

This chain connects TRBV5-6 to TRBJ2-1; D possibly corresponds to TRBD2 (5 bases). The CDR3 is 16 amino acids. Deletions cut 2 bases from V and 0 bases from J, with 12 bases between. Germline lookup yields CDR1 SGHDT and CDR2 YYEEEE. DNA for the CDR3: TGTGCCAGCAGCTTCGTTGTAGCGAGCTCCTACAATGAGCAGTTCTTC. Its translation: CASSFVVASSYNEQFF.

This chain joins TRBV27 and TRBJ2-2; tentatively, D is TRBD1 (6 bases). CDR1 and CDR2 (germline): MNHEY, SMNVEV (reference sequence). This CDR3 region has 15 residues. Trimming removed 3 bases from V and 4 bases from J, with 12 bases in between. CDR3 loop: CASSLNRVVTGELFF. The CDR3 nucleotides are TGTGCCAGCAGTTTGAACAGGGTCGTCACCGGGGAGCTGTTTTTT.

The rearrangement uses TRBV5-6 and TRBJ2-1, with 13 bases matching TRBD2. Trimming cost V 2 bases and J 8 bases; bases outside gene matches: 10. CDR1 and CDR2 (germline): SGHDT, YYEEEE. The CDR3 has 17 amino acids. The CDR3 DNA reads as TGTGCCAGCAGCTTTTCCCGAGGACTAGCGGGAGAGGATGAGCAGTTCTTC. Protein product: CASSFSRGLAGEDEQFF.

The rearrangement joins TRBV9 to TRBJ2-1, with 7 nucleotides matching TRBD2. Germline CDR1 and CDR2: SGDLS and YYNGEE. The CDR3 is 15 residues long. Trimming removed 0 bases from V and 4 bases from J; junction bases left unmatched: 4. The DNA of the CDR3 is TGTGCCAGCAGCGTAGACGGGGGGTCTTACAATGAGCAGTTCTTC. It yields the protein CASSVDGGSYNEQFF.

The V gene is TRBV5-1, the J gene TRBJ2-3; 10 bases agree with TRBD2. V lost 0 bases, J lost 4 bases, and 8 bases stayed unmatched. Germline CDR1 reads SGHRS; CDR2 reads YFSETQ. This CDR3 has 17 residues. This chain's CDR3 is CASSLGLAGGGPDTQYF. In DNA, the CDR3 is TGCGCCAGCAGCTTGGGACTAGCGGGTGGGGGCCCAGATACGCAGTATTTT.

The chain joins TRBV3-1 (or the pseudogene TRBV3-2) to TRBJ1-5, with TRBD1 matching 7 bases. This CDR3 is built from 14 residues. CDR1 and CDR2 (germline): LGHDT, YNNKEL (reference sequence). Trimming removed 3 bases from V and 3 bases from J; junction bases left unmatched: 2. CDR3 nucleotides: TGTGCCAGCAGCCAGACAGGGATCAATCAGCCCCAGCATTTT. Amino acids: CASSQTGINQPQHF.

This clone was seen only a few times. The V gene is TRBV6-2 or TRBV6-3, the J gene TRBJ1-2, with D tentatively TRBD1 (5 bases). Germline lookup yields CDR1 MNHEY and CDR2 SVGEGT. This CDR3 has 14 amino acids. V lost 4 bases to trimming and J lost 5 bases, with 14 bases between them. CDR3 residues: CASSSDTLGYGYTF. The CDR3 nucleotides are TGTGCCAGCAGTTCGGACACTCTGGGGTATGGCTACACCTTC.

The V gene is TRBV18, the J gene TRBJ1-2; 7 bases agree with TRBD1. The trim removed 4 bases at V and 2 bases at J, leaving 13 bases unmatched. CDR3 length: 17 amino acids. The germline V gene encodes CDR1 KGHSH and CDR2 LQKENI. The CDR3 loop reads CASSRATGISSNYGYTF. The CDR3 DNA follows: TGTGCCAGCTCACGGGCGACAGGGATCTCCTCAAACTATGGCTACACCTTC.

The gene calls are TRBV11-2 and TRBJ2-1; 8 bases map to TRBD2. The CDR3 spans 15 residues. The V gene end was trimmed by 2 bases and the J gene end by 2 bases; junction bases not matched to a gene: 2. Germline V gene data show CDR1 as SGHAT and CDR2 as FQNNGV. DNA for the CDR3: TGTGCCAGCAGCTTAAGTAGCGGGGCCTACAATGAGCAGTTCTTC. Protein sequence: CASSLSSGAYNEQFF.

This chain connects TRBV5-1 to TRBJ1-1; D ambiguous. Germline CDR1 reads SGHRS; CDR2 reads YFSETQ. V lost 4 bases to trimming and J lost 9 bases, with 13 bases between them. The CDR3 covers 12 residues. The CDR3 sequence is CASSEPGGKAFF. As DNA, the CDR3 is TGCGCCAGCAGCGAGCCCGGAGGGAAAGCTTTCTTT.

This chain links TRBV24-1 with TRBJ2-1, with a possible D match to TRBD1 (7 bases). The ends were cut back, 3 bases at V and 6 bases at J, with 14 bases in the middle. The germline V gene has CDR1 KGHDR and CDR2 SFDVKD. The CDR3 has 15 residues. This chain's CDR3 is CATSDRRGPVNEQFF. The CDR3, as DNA: TGTGCCACCAGTGATCGGAGGGGGCCAGTCAATGAGCAGTTCTTC.

The rearrangement links TRBV6-4 to TRBJ1-5; 7 bases fit TRBD1. CDR1 and CDR2 from the germline V gene are MRHNA and SNTAGT. CDR3 size: 14 residues. V gave up 5 bases and J gave up 9 bases; unmatched junction bases: 10. The CDR3 is CASSMQGGSGPQHF. CDR3 nucleotide sequence: TGTGCCAGCAGTATGCAGGGGGGTTCAGGGCCCCAGCATTTT.

The chain recombines TRBV5-4 with TRBJ2-1; a weak D match, TRBD2 (6 bases). Deletions cut 2 bases from V and 3 bases from J, with 18 bases between. This CDR3 has 17 amino acids. Germline assignment: CDR1 SGHNT and CDR2 YYREEE (reference sequence). CDR3 protein: CASSFPLAGRGYNEQFF. Written as DNA, the CDR3 is TGTGCCAGCAGCTTCCCCCTCGCGGGGAGAGGCTACAATGAGCAGTTCTTC.